This T cell receptor (beta chain) was documented in a study of cytomegalovirus exposure and HLA in healthy donors. J gave up 7 bases and V 5 bases, and 6 bases lay outside the gene matches. CDR3 size: 16 residues. Germline lookup yields CDR1 SEHNR and CDR2 FQNEAQ (reference sequence). This clone occurred a few times. PCR was performed using 60 Vbeta and 13 Jbeta primers. Here immunoSEQ multiplex PCR was the method, and the copy in TCRdb shows in-frame clones only, minus some. Altogether under 200,000 clones are present, around three quarters being singletons, with the ten largest covering around 6%. This rearrangement joins TRBV7-9 to TRBJ2-1; 15 nucleotides line up with TRBD2. This sequence was found in a man aged 40-55 years in good health and CMV-seronegative. The specimen sequenced was PBMCs. The CDR3 nucleotides read TGTGCCAGCAGCCCTAGGGGGACTAGCGGGGGGAATGAGCAGTTCTTC. This codes for CASSPRGTSGGNEQFF.